Below are 29 T cell receptor beta chains sequenced from a single sample in a study of T cell responses to AZD1222 COVID-19 vaccine. Clones were read by immunoSEQ multiplex PCR, and TCRdb kept only the in-frame ones, dropping some. Altogether 95,000 to 150,000 clones are present, 93% being singletons, with the ten largest covering approximately 5%. The material was peripheral blood, obtained 28 days after the second AZD1222 dose. Receptors were obtained from an adult who received the AZD1222 COVID-19 vaccine.

The chain links TRBV18 to TRBJ2-3; D might be TRBD1 (5 bases). The V end was cut by 3 bases, the J end by 5 bases, with 15 bases between. The germline V gene has CDR1 KGHSH and CDR2 LQKENI. The CDR3 runs to 15 residues. In DNA form, the CDR3 reads TGTGCCAGCTCACCGTCGAAGGGGCTTGGAGATACGCAGTATTTT. Protein sequence: CASSPSKGLGDTQYF.

This clone appeared a single time. V and J are TRBV18 and TRBJ1-4; TRBD1 aligns across 9 bases. V was pared by 4 bases and J by 7 bases, with 4 bases of the junction left unmatched. The germline CDR1 and CDR2 sequences are KGHSH and LQKENI. The CDR3 extends over 14 amino acids. CDR3 in amino acids: CASSRETGGEKLFF. CDR3 DNA sequence: TGTGCCAGCTCACGGGAGACAGGGGGTGAAAAACTGTTTTTT. The full variable domain, in which reference TRBV18 and TRBJ1-4 provide the parts outside the CDR3, is NAGVMQNPRHLVRRRGQEARLRCSPMKGHSHVYWYRQLPEEGLKFMVYLQKENIIDESGMPKERFSAEFPKEGPSILRIQQVVRGDSAAYFCASSRETGGEKLFFGSGTQLSVL.

The rearrangement uses TRBV6-5 and TRBJ2-7; 11 nucleotides line up with TRBD2. From germline, CDR1 is MNHEY and CDR2 SVGAGI. J was trimmed by 5 bases and V by 6 bases; bases with no gene match: 3. The CDR3 is 13 amino acids. The CDR3: CASRLAGGDEQYF. The DNA for the CDR3 is TGTGCCAGCAGGCTAGCGGGGGGCGACGAGCAGTACTTC.

The chain employs TRBV6-5 and TRBJ2-7; 7 bases are a match to TRBD2. Unmatched junction bases numbered 10, after V lost 8 bases and J lost 3 bases. Germline assignment: CDR1 MNHEY and CDR2 SVGAGI. There are 14 residues in the CDR3. CDR3 sequence reads: CASRRGVGSYEQYF. For the CDR3, the DNA is TGTGCCAGCCGTCGGGGGGTAGGAAGCTACGAGCAGTACTTC.

The count of this clone is one. CDR3 in amino acids: CASSRRHRDRENTQYF. Here the CDR3 DNA reads TGTGCCAGCAGCCGAAGACACCGGGACAGGGAAAATACGCAGTATTTT. The rearrangement joins TRBV3-1 (or the pseudogene TRBV3-2) to TRBJ2-3; 9 bases match TRBD1. V dropped 4 bases and J dropped 7; count of bases not matched to a gene: 12. The CDR3 is made up of 16 amino acids. The germline V gene has CDR1 LGHDT and CDR2 YNNKEL (reference sequence).

The chain has TRBV7-8 and TRBJ1-6, with D possibly TRBD1 on 6 matching bases. V gave up 5 bases and J gave up 0 bases, with 14 bases separating them. The CDR3 is 17 amino acids. The germline V gene has CDR1 SGHVS and CDR2 FQNEAQ. CDR3 nucleotide sequence: TGTGCCAGCAGCCGGGACGGGGGCAGCTCCTATAATTCACCCCTCCACTTT. Its protein product is CASSRDGGSSYNSPLHF.

V and J are TRBV25-1 and TRBJ1-1, with D hard to call. Trimming shortened V by 8 bases and J by 1 base, and 11 bases separated the two germline ends. CDR1 and CDR2 (germline): MGHDK, SYGVNS. CDR3 size: 13 residues. CDR3 nucleotides: TGTGCCAGCGAACTCTCACCGAACACTGAAGCTTTCTTT. It is translated as CASELSPNTEAFF. Looking up the rest from reference TRBV25-1 and TRBJ1-1 gives the full variable domain: EADIYQTPRYLVIGTGKKITLECSQTMGHDKMYWYQQDPGMELHLIHYSYGVNSTEKGDLSSESTVSRIRTEHFPLTLESARPSHTSQYLCASELSPNTEAFFGQGTRLTVV.

This chain uses TRBV7-2 with TRBJ2-1, with TRBD2 as a possible D gene (5 bases). Trimming took 1 base from V and 0 from J, leaving 10 bases between them. Germline V gene data show CDR1 as SGHTA and CDR2 as FQGNSA. This CDR3 has 16 residues. CDR3 nucleotide sequence: TGTGCCAGCAGCTTAGTTGGCGGGTTCTCCTACAATGAGCAGTTCTTC. Protein: CASSLVGGFSYNEQFF. Looking up the rest from reference TRBV7-2 and TRBJ2-1 gives the full variable domain: GAGVSQSPSNKVTEKGKDVELRCDPISGHTALYWYRQSLGQGLEFLIYFQGNSAPDKSGLPSDRFSAERTGGSVSTLTIQRTQQEDSAVYLCASSLVGGFSYNEQFFGPGTRLTVL.

V and J are TRBV11-2 and TRBJ1-5, with D possibly TRBD1 on 5 matching bases. Germline V lookup: CDR1 SGHAT, CDR2 FQNNGV. Trimming stripped 5 bases from V and 0 bases from J, with 11 bases between. The CDR3 loop spans 15 amino acids. The CDR3 spells CASSPGAYSNQPQHF. The CDR3 nucleotides are TGTGCCAGCAGCCCCGGGGCCTATAGCAATCAGCCCCAGCATTTT.

The CDR3 DNA follows: TGTGCCAGCAGTGAATCGGGGGGCCCTGAAGCTTTCTTT. As protein: CASSESGGPEAFF. The chain joins TRBV2 to TRBJ1-1, with D possibly TRBD1 on 6 matching bases. The V end lost 2 bases, the J end lost 6 bases, and 10 bases lay between the germline ends. CDR1 and CDR2 from the germline V gene are SNHLY and FYNNEI. This CDR3 is built from 13 residues.

A remark on this clone: Other DNA sequences in this sample translate to the same CDR3. The gene calls are TRBV6-5 and TRBJ1-3; tentative D call: TRBD1 (5 bases). CDR1 and CDR2 from the germline V gene are MNHEY and SVGAGI. This CDR3 is 13 amino acids long. V was clipped by 0 bases and J by 8 bases, with 8 bases between them. CDR3 residues: CASSYSRGDTIYF. DNA of the CDR3: TGTGCCAGCAGTTACTCAAGGGGAGACACCATATATTTT.

The chain uses TRBV27 and TRBJ2-1, with 7 bases fitting TRBD2. After removal of 6 bases from V and 4 bases from J, the junction contained 12 bases not matched to a gene. CDR1 and CDR2 from the germline V gene are MNHEY and SMNVEV (reference sequence). The CDR3 has 16 residues. CDR3 DNA sequence: TGTGCCAGCAGCCCGTGGGAGGGGCGAGGGTACAATGAGCAGTTCTTC. This encodes CASSPWEGRGYNEQFF.

The V and J genes are TRBV5-1 and TRBJ1-5, with 8 bases lining up with TRBD1. Trimming at V came to 4 bases and at J to 4 bases, leaving 7 bases not matched to a gene. Per the germline V gene, CDR1 is SGHRS and CDR2 is YFSETQ. CDR3 length: 15 amino acids. DNA of the CDR3: TGCGCCAGCAGCAAAGAGACAGGGGCGAATCAGCCCCAGCATTTT. This sequence encodes CASSKETGANQPQHF.

The V call is TRBV20-1, the J call TRBJ2-5; tentative D call: TRBD2 (6 bases). The V and J ends lost 4 bases and 10 bases respectively, with 10 bases between them. Germline lookup yields CDR1 DFQATT and CDR2 SNEGSKA (reference sequence). The CDR3 is made up of 10 amino acids. DNA for the CDR3: TGCAGTGCTACCCTGGAGGGCCAGTACTTC. This encodes CSATLEGQYF.

The chain joins TRBV23-1 to TRBJ1-2; 7 nucleotides align to TRBD1. TRBV23-1 has ORF status, its function being uncertain. With V trimmed by 2 bases and J by 4 bases, 10 bases remained unmatched. The CDR3 totals 16 residues. The CDR3 is CASSQPRDSDSYGYTF. In nucleotides, the CDR3 is TGCGCCAGCAGTCAACCACGGGACAGCGATTCCTATGGCTACACCTTC.

The chain has TRBV6-5 and TRBJ2-2; D ambiguous. The V gene's germline CDR1 is MNHEY and CDR2 SVGAGI. The CDR3 runs to 14 residues. The ends were cut back, 0 bases at V and 5 bases at J, with 7 bases in the middle. The CDR3 here is CASSYSRMTGELFF. CDR3 DNA: TGTGCCAGCAGTTACTCGCGGATGACCGGGGAGCTGTTTTTT.

The table lists this clone with a count of one. The rearrangement links TRBV5-1 to TRBJ1-2, with no clear D. V lost 6 bases and J lost 7, with 16 bases in between. Germline V lookup: CDR1 SGHRS, CDR2 YFSETQ. The CDR3 is 13 amino acids. In nucleotides, the CDR3 is TGCGCCAGCAAGGGAGATGTGGAAGTTGGCTACACCTTC. Translation gives CASKGDVEVGYTF.

The chain recombines TRBV19 with TRBJ1-1; tentatively, D is TRBD1 (5 bases). This CDR3 is built from 15 residues. Germline V gene data show CDR1 as LNHDA and CDR2 as SQIVND (reference sequence). V was trimmed by 1 base and J by 4 bases, leaving 13 bases between them. The CDR3 sequence is CASSIAGALLTEAFF. The CDR3 bases are TGTGCCAGTAGTATAGCCGGGGCTTTACTCACTGAAGCTTTCTTT.

Comments on this clone: The identical CDR3 is also encoded by other nucleotide sequences in the sample. The V call is TRBV28, the J call TRBJ1-2, with D maybe TRBD1 (5 bases). This CDR3 is 11 amino acids long. Germline CDR1 and CDR2: MDHEN and SYDVKM. Trimming removed 2 bases from V and 7 bases from J, with 5 bases in between. The CDR3 DNA reads as TGTGCCAGCAGTTTAAGGGGTGGCTACACCTTC. Its translation is CASSLRGGYTF.

The V call is TRBV7-9, the J call TRBJ1-3; 7 positions match TRBD1. Per germline, CDR1 SEHNR and CDR2 FQNEAQ (reference sequence). Unmatched junction bases numbered 10, after V lost 5 bases and J lost 0 bases. This CDR3 has 17 residues. CDR3 sequence reads: CASSPGTAGYSGNTIYF. DNA of the CDR3: TGTGCCAGCAGCCCCGGGACAGCGGGGTACTCTGGAAACACCATATATTTT. Drawing the rest from reference TRBV7-9 and TRBJ1-3, the complete variable domain is DTGVSQNPRHKITKRGQNVTFRCDPISEHNRLYWYRQTLGQGPEFLTYFQNEAQLEKSRLLSDRFSAERPKGSFSTLEIQRTEQGDSAMYLCASSPGTAGYSGNTIYFGEGSWLTVV.

The chain employs TRBV18 and TRBJ1-1; 11 positions agree with TRBD1. The germline V gene encodes CDR1 KGHSH and CDR2 LQKENI. This CDR3 spans 15 amino acids. V was pared by 3 bases and J by 8 bases, with 8 bases of the junction left unmatched. Written as DNA, the CDR3 is TGTGCCAGCTCACCGCGGGGACAGGGGGGAGCCGAAGCTTTCTTT. Translating gives CASSPRGQGGAEAFF.

About this clone itself: At one boundary the junction diverges from the germline segment, which might be a read error. This rearrangement joins TRBV3-1 (or the pseudogene TRBV3-2) to TRBJ2-7; weak D call: TRBD1 (6 bases). The CDR3 consists of 15 residues. Looked up from germline, CDR1 is LGHDT and CDR2 is YNNKEL (reference sequence). The CDR3 DNA reads as TGTGCCAGCAGCCAAGGCGAACAGGGCGTCTACGAGCAGTGCTTC. It yields the protein CASSQGEQGVYEQCF.

V and J are TRBV27 and TRBJ1-4, with D hard to call. The germline V gene has CDR1 MNHEY and CDR2 SMNVEV (reference sequence). V gave up 6 bases and J gave up 8 bases, with 16 bases separating them. There are 14 residues in the CDR3. CDR3 sequence: CASRGKSFGEKLFF. CDR3 in DNA: TGTGCCAGCAGGGGAAAATCTTTCGGCGAAAAACTGTTTTTT.

This chain joins TRBV4-3 and TRBJ1-4; D ambiguous. The length of the CDR3 is 14 residues. Per germline, CDR1 LGHNA and CDR2 YSLEER. Between the trimmed V and J ends, which lost 0 bases and 4 bases, there was a span of 6 bases. The CDR3 is CASSQDQSNEKLFF. As DNA, the CDR3 is TGCGCCAGCAGCCAAGACCAGAGTAATGAAAAACTGTTTTTT.

This rearrangement joins TRBV18 to TRBJ1-4; unclear D gene. This CDR3 comprises 12 residues. With 3 bases removed from V and 8 bases from J, the gap between germline ends came to 7 bases. From germline, CDR1 is KGHSH and CDR2 LQKENI. CDR3 sequence (DNA): TGTGCCAGCTCACCGGGTCGCGAAAAACTGTTTTTT. Amino acid sequence: CASSPGREKLFF.

The rearrangement links TRBV12-2 to TRBJ2-5; the D call of TRBD2 is as the table states it, not checked on the DNA. TRBV12-2 is a pseudogene locus. This CDR3 spans 16 amino acids. The DNA for the CDR3 is TGTGCAAGTCGCTTAGCCCTTGCGGTAGGATCGGAGACCCAGTACTTC. As protein: CASRLALAVGSETQYF.

The chain carries TRBV29-1 and TRBJ2-4; D is possibly TRBD1 (6 bases). Germline V gene lookup returns CDR1 SQVTM and CDR2 ANQGSEA. The CDR3 covers 12 residues. V shed 5 bases and J shed 7 bases, with 12 bases lying between them. CDR3 region: CSVLTGTNIQYF. DNA of the CDR3: TGCAGCGTTTTAACAGGGACGAACATTCAGTACTTC. Full variable domain (outside the CDR3, taken from reference TRBV29-1 and TRBJ2-4): SAVISQKPSRDICQRGTSLTIQCQVDSQVTMMFWYRQQPGQSLTLIATANQGSEATYESGFVIDKFPISRPNLTFSTLTVSNMSPEDSSIYLCSVLTGTNIQYFGAGTRLSVL.

The V call is TRBV5-4, the J call TRBJ2-3, with D uncertain. Germline CDR1 SGHNT, CDR2 YYREEE (reference sequence). This CDR3 is built from 12 residues. Trimming removed 1 base from V and 4 bases from J, with 4 bases in between. CDR3 region: CASSLLSDTQYF. The DNA of the CDR3 is TGTGCCAGCAGCTTGTTGTCAGATACGCAGTATTTT.

The rearrangement joins TRBV19 to TRBJ2-1; the D gene is possibly TRBD2 (5 bases). The CDR3 runs to 14 residues. Per the germline V gene, CDR1 is LNHDA and CDR2 is SQIVND (reference sequence). V lost 10 bases and J lost 6, with 19 bases in between. CDR3 sequence reads: CATDNKGRGNEQFF. In nucleotides, the CDR3 is TGTGCCACCGACAATAAAGGGAGAGGCAATGAGCAGTTCTTC.